Listed below are T cell receptor beta chains from one sample, sequenced in a study of cytomegalovirus exposure and HLA in healthy donors. The assay was immunoSEQ multiplex PCR, and TCRdb's table has in-frame clones only and misses some. Seen here are roughly 170,000 clones, approximately 80% observed once, and the top ten hold 6.5% to 8.5%. Sequenced: PBMCs. Receptors were obtained from a man aged 25 to 40 in good health and CMV-seropositive. Each CDR3 is given with its conserved first and last residue. D genes are given only for firm matches. Expanded clones are given a class, and other clones once, few, many or no size at all.

>TRBJ2-2|-|-|TRBV7-6
CASSFRGAGELFF
TGTGCCAGCAGCTTCAGGGGGGCCGGGGAGCTGTTTTTT
>TRBJ2-1|-|-|TRBV4-1
CASSLRRGRDNEQFF
TGCGCCAGCAGCTTAAGAAGAGGCAGGGACAATGAGCAGTTCTTC
>TRBJ2-1|TRBD1|-|TRBV5-1
CASSGTRGLSYNEQFF
TGCGCCAGCAGCGGAACGAGGGGGCTCTCCTACAATGAGCAGTTCTTC
>TRBJ1-5|TRBD1|-|TRBV4-3
CASSGGQGPNQPQHF
TGCGCCAGCAGTGGCGGACAGGGACCAAATCAGCCCCAGCATTTT
>TRBJ2-7|-|once|TRBV6-5
CAIGAAATYEQYF
TGTGCCATCGGCGCGGCCGCTACCTACGAGCAGTACTTC
>TRBJ1-4|TRBD1|few|TRBV4-1
CASSQARDSPTTTNEKLFF
TGCGCCAGCAGCCAAGCCAGGGACAGCCCGACCACAACTAATGAAAAACTGTTTTTT
>TRBJ1-1|-|-|TRBV19
CASSIDQQGTPPPRWNAEAFF
TGTGCCAGTAGTATAGATCAACAGGGAACTCCTCCTCCGCGCTGGAATGCTGAAGCTTTCTTT
>TRBJ2-2|TRBD2|few|TRBV13
CASSPTTSGRGTGELFF
TGTGCCAGCAGTCCTACGACTAGCGGGAGGGGCACCGGGGAGCTGTTTTTT
>TRBJ2-7|TRBD2|-|TRBV29-1
CSAAPGGVAYEQYF
TGCAGCGCCGCGCCGGGGGGGGTTGCCTACGAGCAGTACTTC
>TRBJ2-6|-|-|TRBV11-1
CASSLRRLGGGANVLTF
TGTGCCAGCAGCTTGCGCCGACTAGGCGGTGGGGCCAACGTCCTGACTTTC
>TRBJ2-2|TRBD1|-|TRBV5-1
CASSSQGANTGELFF
TGCGCCAGCAGCTCACAGGGGGCGAACACCGGGGAGCTGTTTTTT
>TRBJ1-2|-|-|TRBV19
CASSIRGAQDGYTF
TGTGCCAGTAGTATACGGGGGGCTCAGGATGGCTACACCTTC
>TRBJ1-6|-|-|TRBV2
CASSASPNNSPLHF
TGTGCCAGCAGTGCGTCACCTAATAATTCACCCCTCCACTTT
>TRBJ1-2|TRBD1|-|TRBV4-2
CASSQDRTGVGYTF
TGTGCCAGCAGCCAAGACAGGACAGGGGTGGGCTACACCTTC
>TRBJ2-5|-|-|TRBV21-1
CASTAGGETQYF
TGTGCCAGCACCGCAGGAGGAGAGACCCAGTACTTC
>TRBJ1-2|-|-|TRBV12-5
CASGLPARGRGYTF
TGTGCTAGTGGTTTGCCGGCGAGGGGGAGAGGCTACACCTTC
>TRBJ2-3|-|-|TRBV27
CASSTTNIPPRPADTQYF
TGTGCCAGCAGCACCACGAACATCCCCCCCCGCCCCGCAGATACGCAGTATTTT
>TRBJ1-1|-|once|TRBV6-5
CASTGFGLRDTEAFF
TGTGCCAGCACAGGATTTGGTCTTCGTGACACTGAAGCTTTCTTT
>TRBJ2-3|TRBD2|few|TRBV7-9
CASSLAGGGLTDTQYF
TGTGCCAGCAGCTTAGCAGGCGGGGGGCTCACAGATACGCAGTATTTT
>TRBJ2-2|-|-|TRBV5-1
CASSFSPGTNTGELFF
TGCGCCAGCAGCTTTTCGCCAGGCACGAACACCGGGGAGCTGTTTTTT
>TRBJ2-5|-|-|TRBV7-9
CASSSRGQPGETQYF
TGTGCCAGCAGCTCCAGGGGCCAGCCCGGAGAGACCCAGTACTTC
>TRBJ2-7|-|-|TRBV5-1
CASSLGEGGVYEQYF
TGCGCCAGCAGCTTGGGTGAAGGGGGAGTATACGAGCAGTACTTC